This T cell receptor (beta chain) emerged from a study of cytomegalovirus exposure and HLA in healthy donors. Notes on this clone: Its target is unknown.

The CDR3 is 14 residues long. V was cut by 6 bases and J by 5 bases, with 16 bases left in between. Germline lookup yields CDR1 MDHEN and CDR2 SYDVKM. Some clones are missing from TCRdb's copy, which holds only in-frame ones; the method was immunoSEQ multiplex PCR. The data hold around 140,000 clones, with 94% observed a single time. Study outcomes and limitations: Reports described diagnosis of cytomegalovirus status by the classifier as highly specific and sensitive.

The gene calls are TRBV28 and TRBJ1-1; the D gene is possibly TRBD1 (5 bases). The sequenced sample consisted of PBMCs. The TCR sequence derives from a man in his late teens or twenties in good health and CMV-seropositive. The CDR3 DNA reads TGTGCCAGCAGCGTTGGAGGGGTTCATACTGAAGCTTTCTTT. This encodes CASSVGGVHTEAFF.